The TCR beta chain under discussion was sequenced for a study of CD8+ T cells in alopecia areata. Study results and limitations: Resident alphabeta T-cell populations of normal skin are likewise subject to sequencing in scalp samples.

Extraction of RNA preceded its reverse transcription into cDNA, which served as the sequencing template. Assay: immunoSEQ multiplex PCR; the TCRdb copy retains only in-frame clones and omits some. The table lists 200,000 to 250,000 clones, roughly 57% of them singletons. This clone was observed a few times. Its matching antigen is unknown. Both peripheral blood and punch biopsies of lesional scalp skin were obtained from patients who had alopecia areata. Sorting from PBMCs produced CD4+ and CD8+ T cells. Germline-derived CDR1 and CDR2 are LNHDA and SQIVND (reference sequence). V lost 3 bases, J lost 8 bases, and 13 bases lay in between. The CDR3 has 14 amino acids.

Source: CD4+ T cells sorted from blood, taken at week 0. This TCR was sampled from a human donor with alopecia areata. The chain has TRBV19 and TRBJ1-4; no firm D call. Here the CDR3 DNA reads TGTGCCAGTAGTATCTCTGGGATTTACGAAAAACTGTTTTTT. It specifies CASSISGIYEKLFF.